The present T cell receptor (beta chain) was sequenced within a study of blood T cell repertoires in COVID-19. Study information: There were acute and convalescent COVID-19 samples, and they came from the United States, Italy and Spain. T cells, B-cell-depleted T cells, or PBMCs provided the cDNA or gDNA that served as material.

This CDR3 is built from 16 residues. The germline CDR1 and CDR2 sequences are LGHNA and YSLEER. J was trimmed by 2 bases and V by 0 bases; bases with no gene match: 6. Source study methods: Reference gene primer amplification yielded estimated nucleated cell counts. The assay was immunoSEQ multiplex PCR, and TCRdb's table has in-frame clones only and misses some. The D gene and trimming were derived from the DNA, and the V and J assignments and clone size from that table. Of roughly 230,000 clones listed, around 81% were seen once; the top ten hold 4% to 5.5%. This clone has a handful of counts. The sequenced sample consisted of peripheral blood. The TCR sequence derives from a man aged 50 to 59 with active or convalescent COVID-19. The V gene is TRBV4-3, the J gene TRBJ2-5; TRBD2 aligns across 7 bases. The CDR3 coding sequence is TGCGCCAGCAGCCAAGATGGGGGGGGGTCTCAAGAGACCCAGTACTTC. Protein sequence: CASSQDGGGSQETQYF.